Sequencing of this T cell receptor beta chain was carried out in a study of blood T cell repertoires in COVID-19. Study in general: Specimens from acute and convalescent COVID-19 originated in the United States, Italy and Spain. Sources were T cells, B-cell-depleted T cells, or PBMCs; the material itself was cDNA or gDNA.

Per the original methods: Cell counts per sample came from amplifying reference gene primers. The assay was immunoSEQ multiplex PCR, and TCRdb's table has in-frame clones only and misses some. V, J and clone size reflect that table, while D and trimming were determined from the DNA. The data contain around 50,000 clones, 82% of them singletons. Followed longitudinally, the Seattle patients had been enrolled during active infection. V dropped 3 bases and J dropped 0 bases, with 3 bases sitting between them. This CDR3 comprises 13 residues. Germline assignment: CDR1 ENHRY and CDR2 SYGVKD. This sequence was found in a man older than 75 with COVID-19, enrolled during active disease. The chain links TRBV10-3 to TRBJ2-1; no clear D gene. The sample consisted of peripheral blood. CDR3 loop: CAISDSSYNEQFF. The CDR3 DNA follows: TGTGCCATCAGTGACAGCTCCTACAATGAGCAGTTCTTC.